Presented here are 15 T cell receptor beta chains from one specimen sequenced in a study of blood T cell repertoires in COVID-19 (dated by TCRdb to the early 2020s). Receptor amplification or capture employed the immunoSEQ multiplex PCR assay. TCRdb took this table from immuneACCESS and kept in-frame rearrangements with V and J called. Such tables lack part of the clones; where checked against another copy, unresolved V genes explain under half of the gap, and the rest is unexplained. The sample data list tens of thousands of clones, and about 90% of these were observed just once. The top ten constitute about 1% of the sample. The sample taken for sequencing was peripheral blood. These receptors were taken from a woman in her 50s in a cohort sampled during active COVID-19.

This clone was seen only once. The chain has TRBV4-2 and TRBJ2-7; 16 bases line up with TRBD2. The length of the CDR3 is 22 residues. In germline, CDR1 is LGHNA, CDR2 YNFKEQ. The V segment lost 0 bases and the J segment 9 bases; nucleotides outside the gene matches: 23. CDR3 coding DNA: TGTGCCAGCAGCCAAGAAAAGAACAGGCCCGGGACTAGCGGGAGGGTACGTTCGGGGCAGTACTTC. Protein: CASSQEKNRPGTSGRVRSGQYF.

This rearrangement joins TRBV7-2 to TRBJ1-3; D uncertain. The CDR3 loop spans 15 amino acids. Deletions cut 0 bases from V and 4 bases from J, with 10 bases between. Looked up from germline, CDR1 is SGHTA and CDR2 is FQGNSA. In DNA, the CDR3 is TGTGCCAGCAGCTTAGCCGCCGGGAGGGGAAACACCATATATTTT. Encoded protein: CASSLAAGRGNTIYF.

The table lists this clone with a few counts. This sequence joins TRBV2 and TRBJ1-3; D gene ambiguous. Germline V gene lookup returns CDR1 SNHLY and CDR2 FYNNEI. The CDR3 has 13 residues. Trimming shortened V by 5 bases and J by 2 bases, and 7 bases separated the two germline ends. CDR3 nucleotides: TGTGCCAGCAGTCTTCCCCCTGGAAACACCATATATTTT. Protein product: CASSLPPGNTIYF.

This chain joins TRBV4-1 and TRBJ2-3; TRBD2 matches at 9 bases. There are 14 residues in the CDR3. Trimming removed 0 bases from V and 11 bases from J; junction bases left unmatched: 6. Germline assignment: CDR1 MGHRA and CDR2 YSYEKL. DNA for the CDR3: TGCGCCAGCAGCCAAGATCTCGGACTAGCGTGGCAGTATTTT. Translating gives CASSQDLGLAWQYF.

The chain couples TRBV11-2 to TRBJ1-5; 9 bases are shared with TRBD1. V lost 5 bases, J lost 5 bases, and 7 bases stayed unmatched. Germline V gene data show CDR1 as SGHAT and CDR2 as FQNNGV. The CDR3 spans 15 residues. CDR3 DNA sequence: TGTGCCAGCAGCCAGATGACAGGGGGGGATCAGCCCCAGCATTTT. Its protein product is CASSQMTGGDQPQHF. The full variable domain, in which reference TRBV11-2 and TRBJ1-5 provide the parts outside the CDR3, is EAGVAQSPRYKIIEKRQSVAFWCNPISGHATLYWYQQILGQGPKLLIQFQNNGVVDDSQLPKDRFSAERLKGVDSTLKIQPAKLEDSAVYLCASSQMTGGDQPQHFGDGTRLSIL.

This clone was counted a few times. This sequence joins TRBV3-1 (or the pseudogene TRBV3-2) and TRBJ1-1, with TRBD1 as a possible D gene (5 bases). The CDR3 is made up of 14 amino acids. The germline V gene encodes CDR1 LGHDT and CDR2 YNNKEL (reference sequence). V lost 4 bases and J lost 3, with 12 bases in between. This chain's CDR3 is CASSRGQGDTEAFF. CDR3 in DNA: TGTGCCAGCAGCCGTGGACAAGGAGACACTGAAGCTTTCTTT.

This clone has only one observation. This chain links TRBV19 with TRBJ2-7; no reliable D call. CDR1 LNHDA and CDR2 SQIVND come from the germline V gene (reference sequence). V lost 6 bases and J lost 2, with 14 bases in between. The CDR3 loop spans 14 amino acids. In nucleotides, the CDR3 is TGTGCCAGTAGCTACCATGAAAGCCCCTACGAGCAGTACTTC. It specifies CASSYHESPYEQYF.

This rearrangement joins TRBV6-5 to TRBJ1-6, with 8 bases aligning to TRBD1. Germline assignment: CDR1 MNHEY and CDR2 SVGAGI. V was pared by 5 bases and J by 9 bases, with 9 bases of the junction left unmatched. This CDR3 contains 15 residues. The CDR3, as DNA: TGTGCCAGCAGTCTCAGCCGGACAGGGCGTTCACCCCTCCACTTT. It encodes CASSLSRTGRSPLHF.

This chain links TRBV4-1 with TRBJ1-2; 7 bases fit TRBD1. This CDR3 has 14 residues. V dropped 4 bases and J dropped 4; count of bases not matched to a gene: 6. Germline V gene data show CDR1 as MGHRA and CDR2 as YSYEKL. The CDR3 is CASSPGTAGYGYTF. CDR3 DNA sequence: TGCGCCAGCAGCCCGGGGACAGCCGGCTATGGCTACACCTTC.

V usage is TRBV28 and J usage is TRBJ2-7; TRBD1 matches 8 bases. V was pared by 4 bases and J by 0 bases, with 5 bases of the junction left unmatched. Germline V gene sequence: CDR1 MDHEN, CDR2 SYDVKM. This CDR3 has 15 residues. CDR3 DNA: TGTGCCAGCAGTTCACGGACAGGGCCCTCCTACGAGCAGTACTTC. Its translation: CASSSRTGPSYEQYF.

The V call is TRBV19, the J call TRBJ2-1; 9 bases are shared with TRBD2. The CDR3 runs to 15 residues. V shed 7 bases, J shed 7 bases, and the junction held 11 bases outside the gene matches. Germline CDR1 is LNHDA and CDR2 is SQIVND (reference sequence). CDR3 loop: CASTELAGQGNEQFF. The CDR3 DNA reads TGTGCCAGTACCGAACTAGCGGGCCAGGGGAATGAGCAGTTCTTC.

The rearrangement joins TRBV3-1 (or the pseudogene TRBV3-2) to TRBJ1-6; D perhaps matches TRBD1 (5 bases). The V end was cut by 0 bases, the J end by 7 bases, with 7 bases between. Germline CDR1 reads LGHDT; CDR2 reads YNNKEL (reference sequence). This CDR3 region has 14 residues. The CDR3 DNA reads as TGTGCCAGCAGCCAAGACAGGGCCAATTCACCCCTCCACTTT. Protein sequence: CASSQDRANSPLHF.

The CDR3 loop reads CASSLGGGSYNEQFF. The CDR3 DNA follows: TGTGCCAGCAGCCTGGGGGGAGGCTCCTACAATGAGCAGTTCTTC. The chain carries TRBV9 and TRBJ2-1, with a weak D call TRBD2 (6 bases). V lost 4 bases to trimming and J lost 0 bases, with 11 bases between them. CDR3 length equals 15 residues. The germline V gene encodes CDR1 SGDLS and CDR2 YYNGEE.

This clone showed up just a few times. The chain employs TRBV7-8 and TRBJ2-2; TRBD2 matches at 9 bases. The CDR3 runs 16 residues. Unmatched junction bases numbered 8, after V lost 5 bases and J lost 4 bases. CDR1 and CDR2 from the germline V gene are SGHVS and FQNEAQ. The CDR3 loop is CASSPPAGGGTGELFF. The CDR3 nucleotides are TGTGCCAGCAGCCCCCCCGCGGGAGGGGGCACCGGGGAGCTGTTTTTT.

The V and J genes are TRBV19 and TRBJ1-5; TRBD1 matches at 11 bases. From germline, CDR1 is LNHDA and CDR2 SQIVND (reference sequence). The CDR3 covers 13 residues. After removal of 5 bases from V and 6 bases from J, the junction contained 0 bases not matched to a gene. As DNA, the CDR3 is TGTGCCAGTAGTGGGACAGGGGGTCAGCCCCAGCATTTT. Residues: CASSGTGGQPQHF.